The 24 T cell receptor beta chains listed next were all sequenced from one sample in a study of T cell responses to AZD1222 COVID-19 vaccine. The data were produced by immunoSEQ multiplex PCR, yet TCRdb's version contains in-frame clones alone and is incomplete. The sample shows some 180,000 clones, approximately 94% of them seen only once. The sample consisted of peripheral blood, taken 28 days after the second AZD1222 dose. These receptors were collected from an adult who received the AZD1222 COVID-19 vaccine.

The genes are TRBV6-5 and TRBJ1-1; TRBD1 is a possible D gene (5 bases). This CDR3 has 16 amino acids. The V end lost 2 bases, the J end lost 0 bases, and 13 bases lay between the germline ends. Germline V CDR1 and CDR2: MNHEY, SVGAGI. The CDR3 reads CASSYLWTPMNTEAFF. DNA of the CDR3: TGTGCCAGCAGTTACCTTTGGACACCCATGAACACTGAAGCTTTCTTT.

The rearrangement joins TRBV7-9 to TRBJ1-3; D is unresolved. V was pared by 1 base and J by 0 bases, with 10 bases between. Germline V gives CDR1 SEHNR, CDR2 FQNEAQ (reference sequence). The CDR3 has 16 residues. CDR3 region: CASSLDLARSGNTIYF. CDR3 in DNA: TGTGCCAGCAGCTTAGATTTAGCTCGCTCTGGAAACACCATATATTTT.

The V gene is TRBV6-4, the J gene TRBJ2-6; unclear D gene. The CDR3 is made up of 15 amino acids. Trimming pared 3 bases from V and 0 bases from J, leaving 6 bases between. From germline, CDR1 is MRHNA and CDR2 SNTAGT. The CDR3 coding sequence is TGTGCCAGCAGTGAGTCCTACTCTGGGGCCAACGTCCTGACTTTC. The encoded protein is CASSESYSGANVLTF.

This chain connects TRBV19 to TRBJ1-2; D possibly corresponds to TRBD1 (6 bases). V was clipped by 1 base and J by 3 bases, with 12 bases between them. The germline V gene has CDR1 LNHDA and CDR2 SQIVND (reference sequence). CDR3 length: 15 amino acids. The CDR3 region is CASSIGMGGHYGYTF. The DNA of the CDR3 is TGTGCCAGTAGTATAGGCATGGGGGGGCACTATGGCTACACCTTC.

This sequence joins TRBV19 and TRBJ1-2, with a possible D match to TRBD1 (5 bases). The CDR3 sequence is 14 residues long. The ends were cut back, 7 bases at V and 4 bases at J, with 16 bases in the middle. CDR1 and CDR2 from the germline V gene are LNHDA and SQIVND (reference sequence). CDR3 amino acids: CASKVARDGYGYTF. DNA for the CDR3: TGTGCCAGTAAGGTGGCGAGGGACGGCTATGGCTACACCTTC.

The chain has TRBV5-6 and TRBJ2-7; 14 bases map to TRBD2. J lost 4 bases, V lost 4 bases, and 4 bases had no gene match. CDR3 length: 15 residues. Germline CDR1 is SGHDT and CDR2 is YYEEEE. The CDR3 bases are TGTGCCAGCAGCGCCGGACTAGCGGGAGGATACGAGCAGTACTTC. Its translation is CASSAGLAGGYEQYF.

V is TRBV3-1 (or the pseudogene TRBV3-2) and J is TRBJ2-2, with 13 bases matching TRBD2. Germline V gives CDR1 LGHDT, CDR2 YNNKEL (reference sequence). The CDR3 totals 16 residues. The trim removed 6 bases at V and 3 bases at J, leaving 4 bases unmatched. Here the CDR3 DNA reads TGTGCCAGCAGATACGGACTAGCGGGAGACACCGGGGAGCTGTTTTTT. It yields the protein CASRYGLAGDTGELFF.

This sequence joins TRBV9 and TRBJ1-1; TRBD1 agrees at 7 bases. Germline trimming cut 0 bases from V and 0 bases from J; bases unmatched to any gene: 5. This CDR3 region has 16 residues. The V gene's germline CDR1 is SGDLS and CDR2 YYNGEE. The CDR3 here is CASSVAGGAMNTEAFF. CDR3 DNA: TGTGCCAGCAGCGTAGCAGGGGGGGCGATGAACACTGAAGCTTTCTTT.

The rearrangement uses TRBV6-2 or TRBV6-3 and TRBJ2-7; maybe TRBD1 (6 bases). Trimming shortened V by 2 bases and J by 1 base, and 15 bases separated the two germline ends. This CDR3 is 16 amino acids long. Germline values: CDR1 MNHEY, CDR2 SVGEGT. The CDR3 nucleotides are TGTGCCAGCAGTTACCCTATGACAGGCCAGTCCTACGAGCAGTACTTC. Its protein is CASSYPMTGQSYEQYF.

The CDR3 coding sequence is TGTGCCAGCAGCCGAGACAGGGGCGCTGGAAACACCATATATTTT. Amino acid sequence: CASSRDRGAGNTIYF. The genes are TRBV7-7 and TRBJ1-3; 8 bases fit TRBD1. Germline trimming cut 5 bases from V and 2 bases from J; bases unmatched to any gene: 5. The CDR3 is 15 residues long. Per germline, CDR1 SSHAT and CDR2 FNYEAQ (reference sequence).

The chain is built from TRBV7-2 and TRBJ1-2, with 7 positions matching TRBD1. CDR1 is SGHTA, CDR2 FQGNSA, per germline. Trimming at V came to 6 bases and at J to 0 bases, leaving 1 base not matched to a gene. The CDR3 has 13 amino acids. DNA for the CDR3: TGTGCCAGCAGGGACAGGACTAACTATGGCTACACCTTC. Its protein product is CASRDRTNYGYTF.

This rearrangement joins TRBV4-3 to TRBJ2-2; TRBD1 agrees at 8 bases. This CDR3 is built from 16 residues. V gave up 0 bases and J gave up 7 bases; unmatched junction bases: 7. Germline V gives CDR1 LGHNA, CDR2 YSLEER. CDR3 sequence (DNA): TGCGCCAGCAGCCAAGATCGGACAGGGTTGGGCGGGGAGCTGTTTTTT. It yields the protein CASSQDRTGLGGELFF.

The chain joins TRBV28 to TRBJ2-7; perhaps TRBD1 as D (6 bases). The CDR3 spans 15 residues. Germline V CDR1 and CDR2: MDHEN, SYDVKM. Trimming cost V 4 bases and J 2 bases, with 15 bases left between them. CDR3 in amino acids: CASSSLGGGTYEQYF. CDR3 coding DNA: TGTGCCAGCAGTTCCCTAGGTGGGGGCACCTACGAGCAGTACTTC.

V and J are TRBV4-3 and TRBJ1-2; D remains ambiguous. V was cut by 0 bases and J by 4 bases, with 12 bases left in between. The germline gives CDR1 LGHNA, CDR2 YSLEER. The CDR3 spans 15 residues. CDR3 DNA: TGCGCCAGCAGCCAAGATTACGTACAGTTCTATGGCTACACCTTC. Translation: CASSQDYVQFYGYTF.

This clone was picked up a small number of times. The chain has TRBV24-1 and TRBJ1-1, with D tentatively TRBD1 (6 bases). V lost 2 bases to trimming and J lost 9 bases, with 15 bases between them. In germline, CDR1 is KGHDR, CDR2 SFDVKD. CDR3 length: 14 amino acids. CDR3 loop: CATSDSDRFQQAFF. CDR3 nucleotides: TGTGCCACCAGTGATTCCGACAGGTTCCAGCAAGCTTTCTTT.

This rearrangement joins TRBV3-1 (or the pseudogene TRBV3-2) to TRBJ2-3, with D hard to call. Per the germline V gene, CDR1 is LGHDT and CDR2 is YNNKEL (reference sequence). The CDR3 extends over 14 amino acids. Trimming left V 2 bases short and J 4 bases short, with 10 bases between. CDR3 sequence: CASSQITPADTQYF. In DNA, the CDR3 is TGTGCCAGCAGCCAAATAACTCCCGCAGATACGCAGTATTTT.

The chain combines TRBV11-2 with TRBJ2-3; 10 bases map to TRBD2. The CDR3 length is 17 residues. V was pared by 1 base and J by 4 bases, with 8 bases of the junction left unmatched. Germline lookup yields CDR1 SGHAT and CDR2 FQNNGV. The CDR3 loop is CASSLVASGRSPDTQYF. The CDR3 nucleotides read TGTGCCAGCAGCTTAGTGGCTAGCGGGAGATCACCAGATACGCAGTATTTT.

This chain joins TRBV28 and TRBJ1-1, with D uncertain. The germline V gene encodes CDR1 MDHEN and CDR2 SYDVKM. The CDR3 runs 12 residues. The V and J ends lost 11 bases and 0 bases respectively, with 10 bases between them. The CDR3 bases are TGTGCCGTACGGGAACTGAACACTGAAGCTTTCTTT. It specifies CAVRELNTEAFF. The full variable domain, rest sourced from reference TRBV28 and TRBJ1-1, is DVKVTQSSRYLVKRTGEKVFLECVQDMDHENMFWYRQDPGLGLRLIYFSYDVKMKEKGDIPEGYSVSREKKERFSLILESASTNQTSMYLCAVRELNTEAFFGQGTRLTVV.

This rearrangement joins TRBV19 to TRBJ2-3; 8 nucleotides align to TRBD2. Trimming took 3 bases from V and 0 from J; bases not matched to a gene: 8. CDR1 LNHDA and CDR2 SQIVND come from the germline V gene (reference sequence). This CDR3 is 17 amino acids long. The CDR3 region has the DNA TGTGCCAGTAGTATTACAGGCGGGAGGCCCAGCACAGATACGCAGTATTTT. Residues: CASSITGGRPSTDTQYF.

The chain has TRBV7-2 and TRBJ2-1; D is uncertain. The germline gives CDR1 SGHTA, CDR2 FQGNSA. The CDR3 is 13 residues long. Between the trimmed V and J ends, which lost 1 base and 5 bases, there was a span of 6 bases. As DNA, the CDR3 is TGTGCCAGCAGCTTAGGACGAAACAATGAGCAGTTCTTC. It translates to CASSLGRNNEQFF.

V is TRBV14 and J is TRBJ1-1; D is possibly TRBD1 (5 bases). Per the germline V gene, CDR1 is SGHDN and CDR2 is FVKESK. The CDR3 has 15 residues. Deletions cut 0 bases from V and 0 bases from J, with 8 bases between. The DNA of the CDR3 is TGTGCCAGCAGCCAAGAAGGGGCACTGAACACTGAAGCTTTCTTT. Translating it yields CASSQEGALNTEAFF.

This chain connects TRBV2 to TRBJ2-5; no clear D gene. Trimming removed 6 bases at V and 1 base at J, with 9 bases between. Germline V gene lookup returns CDR1 SNHLY and CDR2 FYNNEI. The CDR3 length is 13 residues. CDR3 DNA: TGTGCCAGCAGAGGCAGCAGCCAAGAGACCCAGTACTTC. Translated, it gives CASRGSSQETQYF.

The gene calls are TRBV6-5 and TRBJ1-1; no firm D call. Trimming took 8 bases from V and 5 from J, leaving 15 bases between them. Germline assignment: CDR1 MNHEY and CDR2 SVGAGI. CDR3 length: 13 amino acids. CDR3 sequence reads: CASRRGRKTEAFF. CDR3 DNA sequence: TGTGCCAGCCGTCGGGGTAGGAAAACTGAAGCTTTCTTT.

J is TRBJ2-5 and V is TRBV3-1 (or the pseudogene TRBV3-2); either TRBD1 or TRBD2 may supply D (6 bases each). Trimming removed 1 base at V and 2 bases at J, with 11 bases between. CDR3 length: 15 amino acids. CDR1 and CDR2 from the germline V gene are LGHDT and YNNKEL (reference sequence). The DNA for the CDR3 is TGTGCCAGCAGCCAAGCCGGGGGCCTACAAGAGACCCAGTACTTC. Amino acid sequence: CASSQAGGLQETQYF.